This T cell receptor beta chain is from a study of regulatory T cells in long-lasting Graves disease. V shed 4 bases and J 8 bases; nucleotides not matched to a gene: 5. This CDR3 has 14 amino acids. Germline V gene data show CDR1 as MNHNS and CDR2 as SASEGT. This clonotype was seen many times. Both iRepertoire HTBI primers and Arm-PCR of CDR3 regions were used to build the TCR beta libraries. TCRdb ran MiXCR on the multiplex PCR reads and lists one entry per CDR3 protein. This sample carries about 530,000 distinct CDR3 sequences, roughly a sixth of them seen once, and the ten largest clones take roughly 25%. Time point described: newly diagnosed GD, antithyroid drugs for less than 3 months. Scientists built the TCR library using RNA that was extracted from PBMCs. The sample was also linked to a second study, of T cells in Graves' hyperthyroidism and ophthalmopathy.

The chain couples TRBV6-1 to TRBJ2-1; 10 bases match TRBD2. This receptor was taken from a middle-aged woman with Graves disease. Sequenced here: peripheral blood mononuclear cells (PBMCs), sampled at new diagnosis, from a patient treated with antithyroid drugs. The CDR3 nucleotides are TGTGCCAGCAGTGTTACTAGCGGGGTCGATGAGCAGTTCTTC. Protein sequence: CASSVTSGVDEQFF.